These 3 T cell receptor beta chains originate from one sample sequenced in a study of shared clonotypes between healthy human individuals. Naive CD8 cells lacked CD45RO and underwent positive selection for CCR7, leaving out terminally differentiated effector memory CD45RA+ cells. The table came from immunoSEQ multiplex PCR; TCRdb's copy has only in-frame clones and leaves some out. The profile shows 2 million to 2.5 million clones, roughly 91% of them singletons. The specimen was naive CD8+ T cells from PBMCs. All receptors come from a young man in good health. Some clones in this sample may be carry-over from other donors' samples.

The chain joins TRBV4-3 to TRBJ1-5; D perhaps matches TRBD1 (5 bases). The CDR3 has 16 residues. Germline V gene lookup returns CDR1 LGHNA and CDR2 YSLEER. V lost 0 bases and J lost 6, with 15 bases in between. The chain's CDR3 is CASSQDLAGMSQPQHF. The CDR3 coding sequence is TGCGCCAGCAGCCAAGATCTAGCAGGGATGAGTCAGCCCCAGCATTTT.

V is TRBV27 and J is TRBJ2-7, with TRBD2 identical over 8 bases. Per germline, CDR1 MNHEY and CDR2 SMNVEV (reference sequence). The junction had 9 bases not matched to a gene; V was cut back by 6 bases and J by 5 bases. The CDR3 is made up of 14 amino acids. The CDR3 is CASRAGVAFDEQYF. The CDR3 DNA follows: TGTGCCAGCAGAGCGGGGGTAGCTTTCGACGAGCAGTACTTC.

The V and J genes are TRBV6-4 and TRBJ2-7, with 12 bases aligning to TRBD2. Germline CDR1 MRHNA, CDR2 SNTAGT. Trimming took 6 bases from V and 1 from J; bases not matched to a gene: 7. This CDR3 has 16 amino acids. Here the CDR3 DNA reads TGTGCCAGCAGCCCCACCGGACTAGCGGGATCCTACGAGCAGTACTTC. As protein: CASSPTGLAGSYEQYF.